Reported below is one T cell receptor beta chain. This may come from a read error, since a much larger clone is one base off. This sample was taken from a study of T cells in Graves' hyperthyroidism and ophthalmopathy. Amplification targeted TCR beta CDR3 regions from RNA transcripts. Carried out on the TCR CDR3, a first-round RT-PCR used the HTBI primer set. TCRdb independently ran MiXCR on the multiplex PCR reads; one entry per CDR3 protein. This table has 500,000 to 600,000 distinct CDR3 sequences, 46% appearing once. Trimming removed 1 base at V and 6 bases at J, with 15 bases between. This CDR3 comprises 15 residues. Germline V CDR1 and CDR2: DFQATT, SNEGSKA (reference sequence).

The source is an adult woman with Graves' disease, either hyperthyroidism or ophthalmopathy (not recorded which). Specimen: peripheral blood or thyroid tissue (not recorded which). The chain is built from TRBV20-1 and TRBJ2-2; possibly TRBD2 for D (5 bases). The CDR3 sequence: CSARVGKLPPGELFF. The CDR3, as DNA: TGCAGTGCTAGAGTCGGGAAGCTACCCCCCGGGGAGCTGTTTTTT.